In this sample, the clone carrying this T cell receptor (beta chain) turned up many times. Its antigen is currently unknown. The sample is drawn from a study of T cells in Graves' hyperthyroidism and ophthalmopathy. Germline V gene lookup returns CDR1 MNHNS and CDR2 SASEGT. V was shortened by 4 bases and J by 4 bases, with 16 bases between the two germline ends. The CDR3 is made up of 16 amino acids. Not enrolled were patients with uncontrolled infection, other autoimmune disease, pregnancy or lactation. This sample holds PBMCs from roughly 10 ml fresh peripheral blood. What was amplified from RNA transcripts were TCR beta CDR3 regions. Carried out on the TCR CDR3, a first-round RT-PCR used the HTBI primer set. TCRdb re-analysed the multiplex PCR reads in MiXCR, keeping a single row per CDR3 protein. The sample yields 360,000 or so distinct CDR3 sequences, approximately 18% seen once. Broader study findings: In blood, most of the thyroid clonotypes expanded above 0.001 were also present.

The V gene is TRBV6-1, the J gene TRBJ2-2; D remains ambiguous. Sequenced input: blood. The sequence was obtained from a woman aged 40-49 years with Graves' ophthalmopathy. The CDR3, as DNA: TGTGCCAGCAGTGCTTTTCGCAGCCGGACCACCGGGGAGCTGTTTTTT. It encodes CASSAFRSRTTGELFF.